This TCR beta chain was captured by sequencing in a study of T cells in Graves' hyperthyroidism and ophthalmopathy. Findings and limits, study-wide: Most expanded thyroid clonotypes above 0.001 also appeared in blood. In validation, the model predicted ophthalmopathy. These predictions came a median about 6.5 months before onset.

Out of approximately 9.9 ml of fresh peripheral blood came the PBMCs. This clonotype appeared many times. What it recognizes is unknown. V gave up 3 bases and J gave up 6 bases; unmatched junction bases: 9. This CDR3 contains 14 residues. The germline V gene encodes CDR1 DFQATT and CDR2 SNEGSKA (reference sequence). TCR beta CDR3 regions were amplified from RNA transcripts. Initially, a first-round RT-PCR of the TCR CDR3 employed the HTBI primer set. TCRdb recomputed calls from the multiplex PCR reads with MiXCR, one row per CDR3 protein. The profile shows more than 300,000 distinct CDR3 sequences, roughly a sixth of them singletons.

Sequenced material: blood. The sequence came from a woman in her 30s with Graves' hyperthyroidism that later progressed to Graves' ophthalmopathy. The chain links TRBV20-1 to TRBJ1-2, with 8 bases matching TRBD1. The DNA for the CDR3 is TGCAGTGCTAGTGACGCAGGGGGCAATGATGGCTACACCTTC. Translation gives CSASDAGGNDGYTF.